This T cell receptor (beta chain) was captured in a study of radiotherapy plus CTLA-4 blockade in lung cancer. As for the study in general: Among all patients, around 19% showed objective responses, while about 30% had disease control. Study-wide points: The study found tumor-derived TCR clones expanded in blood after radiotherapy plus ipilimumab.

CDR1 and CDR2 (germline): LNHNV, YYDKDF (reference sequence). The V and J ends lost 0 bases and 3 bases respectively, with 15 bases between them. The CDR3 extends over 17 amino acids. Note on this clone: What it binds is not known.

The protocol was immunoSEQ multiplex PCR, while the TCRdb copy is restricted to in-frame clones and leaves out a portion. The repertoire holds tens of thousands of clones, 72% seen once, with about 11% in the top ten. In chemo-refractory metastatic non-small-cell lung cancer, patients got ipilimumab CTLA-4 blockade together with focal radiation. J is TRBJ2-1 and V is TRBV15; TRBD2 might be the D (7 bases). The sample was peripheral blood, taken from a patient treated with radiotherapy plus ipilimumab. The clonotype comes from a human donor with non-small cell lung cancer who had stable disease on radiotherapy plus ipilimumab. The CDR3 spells CATSRDQRGGHYNEQFF. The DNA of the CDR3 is TGTGCCACCAGCAGAGATCAGAGGGGGGGCCACTACAATGAGCAGTTCTTC.